One sample yielded the 2 T cell receptor beta chains listed below, sequenced in a study of T cell responses to AZD1222 COVID-19 vaccine (dated by TCRdb to the early 2020s). The library was generated by the immunoSEQ multiplex PCR assay. TCRdb mirrors the immuneACCESS table, restricted to in-frame sequences. Some clones are absent from its copies; in checked studies, under half trace to an unresolved V gene, and the reason for the others is unknown. For this sample the table gives over 150,000 clones, of which approximately 90% were detected only once. 2.5% to 4% of the sample goes to the ten largest clones. The sample's time point label, in plain terms: baseline before first vaccination. The input for sequencing was peripheral blood, taken on day 0 of AZD1222 vaccination. The receptors here all came from an adult in good health.

The chain joins TRBV6-5 to TRBJ1-3; D remains unclear. Germline V gives CDR1 MNHEY, CDR2 SVGAGI. CDR3 length: 12 amino acids. The germline V and J ends were trimmed by 5 bases and 2 bases, with 4 bases remaining between them. CDR3 nucleotides: TGTGCCAGCAGTCAGACTGGAAACACCATATATTTT. Protein: CASSQTGNTIYF.

The CDR3 loop is CASSPTGANEKLFF. In nucleotides, the CDR3 is TGCGCCAGCAGCCCCACAGGGGCTAATGAAAAACTGTTTTTT. The gene calls are TRBV4-3 and TRBJ1-4; 7 nucleotides agree with TRBD1. V was pared by 4 bases and J by 3 bases, with 2 bases of the junction left unmatched. Germline V gene sequence: CDR1 LGHNA, CDR2 YSLEER. This CDR3 comprises 14 residues.